The 25 T cell receptor beta chains presented below share a single source sample, sequenced in a study of PD-1 blockade in classical Hodgkin lymphoma. This table comes from immunoSEQ multiplex PCR, and its TCRdb copy is limited to in-frame clones, with some not included. The sample has about 30,000 clones, roughly 70% seen once. Every one of the patients relapsed after autologous stem cell transplantation (brentuximab vedotin exposure was variable). Source: peripheral blood mononuclear cells (PBMCs), taken before the second cycle of nivolumab. The receptors were gathered from a human donor with classical Hodgkin lymphoma.

The genes are TRBV18 and TRBJ1-3; D possibly corresponds to TRBD1 (5 bases). The CDR3 extends over 15 amino acids. Germline values: CDR1 KGHSH, CDR2 LQKENI. With 3 bases removed from V and 3 bases from J, the gap between germline ends came to 12 bases. The CDR3 reads CASSPFSDSGNTIYF. As DNA, the CDR3 is TGTGCCAGCTCACCTTTTAGCGACAGTGGAAACACCATATATTTT.

The J gene is TRBJ2-1, the V gene TRBV5-1; D is unclear. Trimming removed 0 bases at V and 5 bases at J, with 15 bases between. Germline V CDR1 and CDR2: SGHRS, YFSETQ. The CDR3 runs to 16 residues. The CDR3 coding sequence is TGCGCCAGCAGCTTGGCTGGGTGGGGTGGGAACAATGAGCAGTTCTTC. This gives the protein CASSLAGWGGNNEQFF.

The chain has TRBV30 and TRBJ2-3, with 12 bases lining up with TRBD2. CDR1 GTSNPN and CDR2 SVGIG come from the germline V gene (reference sequence). The CDR3 is 15 residues long. Trimming cost V 2 bases and J 4 bases; bases outside gene matches: 4. The DNA of the CDR3 is TGTGCCTGGAGTTTACTAGCGGGGGGAGCAGATACGCAGTATTTT. It codes for CAWSLLAGGADTQYF.

This clone was found a few times. The chain has TRBV6-1 and TRBJ1-1; D not certain. The CDR3 is 10 residues long. Germline CDR1 is MNHNS and CDR2 is SASEGT. The V end lost 8 bases, the J end lost 5 bases, and 6 bases lay between the germline ends. CDR3 nucleotide sequence: TGTGCCAGCGGGAGTACTGAAGCTTTCTTT. It encodes CASGSTEAFF.

CDR3 sequence reads: CASSWGAPGNTIYF. The CDR3 region has the DNA TGTGCCAGCAGCTGGGGGGCTCCTGGAAACACCATATATTTT. The chain joins TRBV5-4 to TRBJ1-3; possible D gene TRBD1, 6 bases. This CDR3 has 14 residues. V was trimmed by 3 bases and J by 2 bases, leaving 9 bases between them. Germline V gene data show CDR1 as SGHNT and CDR2 as YYREEE (reference sequence).

The chain links TRBV2 to TRBJ1-2, with 9 positions matching TRBD1. Germline-derived CDR1 and CDR2 are SNHLY and FYNNEI. V lost 3 bases, J lost 2 bases, and 4 bases stayed unmatched. The CDR3 covers 15 residues. The DNA of the CDR3 is TGTGCCAGCAGTGACGTAGACAGGGGGAACTATGGCTACACCTTC. Protein sequence: CASSDVDRGNYGYTF.

The chain is built from TRBV20-1 and TRBJ2-7; D tentatively reads TRBD1 or TRBD2 (6 bases each). The CDR3 is 11 residues long. Between the trimmed V and J ends, which lost 5 bases and 12 bases, there was a span of 17 bases. Germline values: CDR1 DFQATT, CDR2 SNEGSKA (reference sequence). CDR3 residues: CSAPDTRGGYF. The DNA for the CDR3 is TGCAGTGCTCCCGATACCAGGGGAGGGTACTTC.

The chain joins TRBV5-1 to TRBJ2-1, with 8 bases aligning to TRBD2. Germline loops: CDR1 SGHRS, CDR2 YFSETQ. J was trimmed by 6 bases and V by 4 bases; bases with no gene match: 6. The CDR3 consists of 14 residues. CDR3 sequence (DNA): TGCGCCAGCAGCCCGGGGGGGTTGTTCAATGAGCAGTTCTTC. Its translation: CASSPGGLFNEQFF.

The chain joins TRBV9 to TRBJ2-5; D gene ambiguous. The CDR3 length is 15 residues. V was shortened by 0 bases and J by 3 bases, with 12 bases between the two germline ends. Germline CDR1 is SGDLS and CDR2 is YYNGEE. The CDR3 DNA follows: TGTGCCAGCAGCGTAGAAGGTCATGACAAAGAGACCCAGTACTTC. Protein sequence: CASSVEGHDKETQYF.

The J gene is TRBJ2-3, the V gene TRBV7-9; no clear D gene. V lost 5 bases and J lost 4, with 10 bases in between. The germline gives CDR1 SEHNR, CDR2 FQNEAQ (reference sequence). The CDR3 consists of 13 residues. The CDR3 region has the DNA TGTGCCAGCAGCCGTGACACGGCAGATACGCAGTATTTT. Residues: CASSRDTADTQYF.

This clone occurred a few times. The chain joins TRBV2 to TRBJ2-3; D remains ambiguous. V lost 6 bases to trimming and J lost 5 bases, with 6 bases between them. The length of the CDR3 is 11 residues. Germline V gene lookup returns CDR1 SNHLY and CDR2 FYNNEI. The CDR3 sequence is CASRLGDTQYF. CDR3 in DNA: TGTGCCAGCAGGCTAGGAGATACGCAGTATTTT.

The rearrangement uses TRBV7-2 and TRBJ2-3, with D tentatively TRBD2 (7 bases). Germline CDR1 reads SGHTA; CDR2 reads FQGNSA. Trimming pared 5 bases from V and 0 bases from J, leaving 15 bases between. The CDR3 covers 16 residues. Written as DNA, the CDR3 is TGTGCCAGCAGCCCTGCCGGGGGGCCAAGCACAGATACGCAGTATTTT. Amino acids: CASSPAGGPSTDTQYF.

V and J are TRBV5-4 and TRBJ2-6; D unclear. V lost 2 bases to trimming and J lost 2 bases, with 2 bases between them. This CDR3 is 13 amino acids long. Germline loops: CDR1 SGHNT, CDR2 YYREEE (reference sequence). The CDR3 loop reads CASSLPGANVLTF. The CDR3 DNA follows: TGTGCCAGCAGCTTACCTGGGGCCAACGTCCTGACTTTC.

The J gene is TRBJ1-4, the V gene TRBV5-1; D unresolved. Germline CDR1 is SGHRS and CDR2 is YFSETQ. This CDR3 has 15 residues. The ends were cut back, 5 bases at V and 0 bases at J, with 11 bases in the middle. The CDR3 bases are TGCGCCAGCAGAGCCTCGGGTGCAACTAATGAAAAACTGTTTTTT. It codes for CASRASGATNEKLFF.

To note about this clone: Additional DNA sequences in this sample encode the identical CDR3. The V call is TRBV7-9, the J call TRBJ2-7; perhaps TRBD1 as D (6 bases). Trimming pared 3 bases from V and 2 bases from J, leaving 11 bases between. Germline-derived CDR1 and CDR2 are SEHNR and FQNEAQ (reference sequence). This CDR3 spans 14 amino acids. The CDR3 loop is CASSFGQPAYEQYV. The CDR3 DNA is TGTGCCAGCAGCTTTGGACAGCCAGCCTACGAGCAGTACGTC.

This chain connects TRBV19 to TRBJ1-1, with 7 bases that match TRBD1. The ends lost 5 bases at V and 2 bases at J; junction bases unmatched: 8. Looked up from germline, CDR1 is LNHDA and CDR2 is SQIVND (reference sequence). This CDR3 is 15 amino acids long. CDR3 protein: CASSRTRGTNTEAFF. The CDR3 nucleotides are TGTGCCAGTAGTCGAACCAGGGGGACTAACACTGAAGCTTTCTTT.

This clone occurred once. CDR3: CASSLLAGGFADTQYF. In nucleotides, the CDR3 is TGTGCCAGCAGCTTGTTAGCGGGGGGATTTGCAGATACGCAGTATTTT. The chain has TRBV5-4 and TRBJ2-3; TRBD2 matches 10 bases. The CDR3 is made up of 16 amino acids. With 1 base clipped from V and 4 bases from J, the junction kept 6 bases outside the gene matches. Germline lookup yields CDR1 SGHNT and CDR2 YYREEE (reference sequence).

The gene calls are TRBV28 and TRBJ1-1; the D is unclear. Trimming shortened V by 2 bases and J by 2 bases, and 9 bases separated the two germline ends. In germline, CDR1 is MDHEN, CDR2 SYDVKM. The CDR3 covers 14 residues. CDR3 nucleotides: TGTGCCAGCAGTTTAACGGGCAGCAACACTGAAGCTTTCTTT. It encodes CASSLTGSNTEAFF.

The chain joins TRBV7-2 to TRBJ1-2; the D is unclear. Trimming removed 5 bases from V and 0 bases from J, with 10 bases in between. This CDR3 comprises 14 residues. The germline CDR1 and CDR2 sequences are SGHTA and FQGNSA. CDR3 region: CASSTHPSNYGYTF. The DNA of the CDR3 is TGTGCCAGCAGCACTCACCCCTCTAACTATGGCTACACCTTC.

V usage is TRBV9 and J usage is TRBJ2-3; D unclear. The CDR3 has 13 amino acids. Trimming left V 0 bases short and J 3 bases short, with 5 bases between. Per the germline V gene, CDR1 is SGDLS and CDR2 is YYNGEE. CDR3 in amino acids: CASSVGRTDTQYF. DNA of the CDR3: TGTGCCAGCAGCGTAGGTAGAACAGATACGCAGTATTTT.

The V gene is TRBV7-9, the J gene TRBJ2-1; D may be TRBD2 (6 bases). This CDR3 is built from 14 residues. Germline CDR1 SEHNR, CDR2 FQNEAQ (reference sequence). Trimming took off 3 bases at V and 10 bases at J, with 16 bases between the two ends. The CDR3 sequence: CASSFSSSGGEQFF. The CDR3 DNA reads TGTGCCAGCAGCTTCTCCAGTTCTGGGGGGGAGCAGTTCTTC.

This clone showed up just a few times. J is TRBJ1-5 and V is TRBV4-2; unclear D gene. There are 13 residues in the CDR3. V lost 1 base and J 7 bases, leaving 8 bases between the germline ends. Germline V CDR1 and CDR2: LGHNA, YNFKEQ. The CDR3 reads CASSQVAEQPQHF. CDR3 bases: TGTGCCAGCAGCCAAGTTGCGGAACAGCCCCAGCATTTT.

DNA for the CDR3: TGTGCCAGCAGCTTAGATACGGGACGCACTGAAGCTTTCTTT. Its protein is CASSLDTGRTEAFF. This chain joins TRBV7-2 and TRBJ1-1, with TRBD1 as a possible D gene (5 bases). Germline V gene lookup returns CDR1 SGHTA and CDR2 FQGNSA. The CDR3 extends over 14 amino acids. The V and J ends lost 1 base and 4 bases respectively, with 10 bases between them.

The chain links TRBV28 to TRBJ1-1, with D possibly TRBD1 on 5 matching bases. The germline CDR1 and CDR2 sequences are MDHEN and SYDVKM. The CDR3 loop spans 13 amino acids. Trimming took off 3 bases at V and 7 bases at J, with 12 bases between the two ends. The chain's CDR3 is CASSFGRDVEAFF. CDR3 bases: TGTGCCAGCAGTTTTGGCAGGGATGTTGAAGCTTTCTTT.

The V call is TRBV7-6, the J call TRBJ2-5; 7 positions match TRBD2. The ends lost 1 base at V and 5 bases at J; junction bases unmatched: 7. The CDR3 runs to 15 residues. Germline V CDR1 and CDR2: SGHVS, FNYEAQ. The CDR3 region has the DNA TGTGCCAGCAGCTTAGTTGCGGGAGCCGCCGAGACCCAGTACTTC. It yields the protein CASSLVAGAAETQYF.